This T cell receptor (beta chain) was found in a study of cytomegalovirus exposure and HLA in healthy donors. With 60 Vbeta and 13 Jbeta primers, the PCR was carried out. TCRdb's table, derived via immunoSEQ multiplex PCR, lists solely in-frame clones and lacks some. The sample includes some 110,000 clones, roughly 80% of them seen just once. This CDR3 contains 13 residues. Losses at the gene ends were 6 bases for V and 8 bases for J; bases not matched to a gene: 12. Germline values: CDR1 SQVTM, CDR2 ANQGSEA. Sequencing input: PBMCs. V is TRBV29-1 and J is TRBJ1-2; 7 bases agree with TRBD1. This clonotype was sampled from a man aged 60 to 69 in good health and CMV-seronegative. The CDR3 nucleotides are TGCAGCGTACCAGTGTCAGGGGGGAACGGCTACACCTTC. Translated: CSVPVSGGNGYTF.